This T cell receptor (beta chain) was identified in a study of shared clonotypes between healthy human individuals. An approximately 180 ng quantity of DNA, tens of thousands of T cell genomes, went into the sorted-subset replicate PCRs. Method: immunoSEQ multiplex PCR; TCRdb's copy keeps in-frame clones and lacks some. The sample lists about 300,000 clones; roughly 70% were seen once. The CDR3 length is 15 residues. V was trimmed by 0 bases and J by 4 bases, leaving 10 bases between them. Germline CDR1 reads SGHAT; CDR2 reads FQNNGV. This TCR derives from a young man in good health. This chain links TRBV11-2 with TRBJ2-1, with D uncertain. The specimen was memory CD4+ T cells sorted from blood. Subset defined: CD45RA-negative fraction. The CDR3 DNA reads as TGTGCCAGCAGCTTAGACGGCAGAACATACAATGAGCAGTTCTTC. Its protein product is CASSLDGRTYNEQFF.